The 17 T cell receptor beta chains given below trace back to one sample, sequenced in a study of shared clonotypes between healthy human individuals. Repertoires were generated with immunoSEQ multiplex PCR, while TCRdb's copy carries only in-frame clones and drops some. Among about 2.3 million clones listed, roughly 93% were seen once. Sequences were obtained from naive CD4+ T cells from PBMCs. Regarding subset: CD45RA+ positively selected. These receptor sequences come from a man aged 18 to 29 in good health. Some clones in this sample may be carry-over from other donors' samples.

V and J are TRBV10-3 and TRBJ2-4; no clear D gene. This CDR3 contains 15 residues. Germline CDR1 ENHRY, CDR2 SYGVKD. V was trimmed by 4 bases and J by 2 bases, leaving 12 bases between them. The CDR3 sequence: CAISGMGGTKNIQYF. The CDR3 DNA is TGTGCCATCAGTGGGATGGGCGGAACCAAAAACATTCAGTACTTC.

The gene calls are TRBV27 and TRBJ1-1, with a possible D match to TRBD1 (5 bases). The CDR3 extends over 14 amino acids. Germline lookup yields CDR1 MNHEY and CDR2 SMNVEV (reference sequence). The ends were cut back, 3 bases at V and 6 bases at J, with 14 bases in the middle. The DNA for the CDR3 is TGTGCCAGCAGTTTCCGCAAGGGGTGGTCTGAAGCTTTCTTT. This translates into CASSFRKGWSEAFF.

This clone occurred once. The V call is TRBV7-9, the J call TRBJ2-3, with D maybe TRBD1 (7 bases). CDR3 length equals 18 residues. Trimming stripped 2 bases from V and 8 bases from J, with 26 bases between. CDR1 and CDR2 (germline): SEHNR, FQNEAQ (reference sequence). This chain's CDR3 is CASSLKAGGYGRLGTQYF. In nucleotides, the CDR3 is TGTGCCAGCAGCTTAAAGGCAGGGGGGTATGGTCGATTAGGTACGCAGTATTTT.

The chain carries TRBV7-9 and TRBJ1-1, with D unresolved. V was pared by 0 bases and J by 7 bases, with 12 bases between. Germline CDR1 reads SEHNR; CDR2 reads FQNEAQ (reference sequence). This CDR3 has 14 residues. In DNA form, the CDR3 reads TGTGCCAGCAGCTTAGCGCTCGTTGCAGGTGAAGCTTTCTTT. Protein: CASSLALVAGEAFF.

CDR3 in DNA: TGTGCCAGCAGCCCAACGGACGAAGGCACTGAAGCTTTCTTT. It encodes CASSPTDEGTEAFF. The V and J genes are TRBV5-5 and TRBJ1-1; D is uncertain. CDR3 size: 14 residues. Germline V gives CDR1 SGHKS, CDR2 YYEKEE (reference sequence). Trimming pared 4 bases from V and 4 bases from J, leaving 14 bases between.

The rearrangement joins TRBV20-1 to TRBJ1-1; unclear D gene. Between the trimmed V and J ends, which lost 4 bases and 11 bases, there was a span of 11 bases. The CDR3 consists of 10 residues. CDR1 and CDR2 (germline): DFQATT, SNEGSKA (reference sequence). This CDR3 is CSANPKAAFF. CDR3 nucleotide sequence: TGCAGTGCTAATCCGAAAGCGGCTTTCTTT.

CDR3 in DNA: TGTGCCAGCAGTCAAACCTCAGGGGGGCAAGAGACCCAGTACTTC. Encoded protein: CASSQTSGGQETQYF. This chain uses TRBV28 with TRBJ2-5; TRBD1 is a possible D gene (7 bases). V gave up 5 bases and J gave up 2 bases, with 15 bases separating them. Germline CDR1 is MDHEN and CDR2 is SYDVKM. This CDR3 comprises 15 residues.

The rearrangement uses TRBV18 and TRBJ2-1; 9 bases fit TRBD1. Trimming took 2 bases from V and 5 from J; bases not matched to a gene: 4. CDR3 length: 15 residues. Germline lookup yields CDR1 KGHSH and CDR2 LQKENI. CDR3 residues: CASSPGTGQNNEQFF. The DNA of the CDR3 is TGTGCCAGCTCACCAGGGACAGGGCAAAACAATGAGCAGTTCTTC.

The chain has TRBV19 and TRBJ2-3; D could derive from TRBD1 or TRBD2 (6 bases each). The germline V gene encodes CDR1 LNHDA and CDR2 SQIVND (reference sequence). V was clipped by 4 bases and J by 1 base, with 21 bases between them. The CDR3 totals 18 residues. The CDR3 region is CASSRRGRGRLGTDTQYF. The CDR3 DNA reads TGTGCCAGTAGTAGGAGGGGCAGGGGAAGACTGGGCACAGATACGCAGTATTTT.

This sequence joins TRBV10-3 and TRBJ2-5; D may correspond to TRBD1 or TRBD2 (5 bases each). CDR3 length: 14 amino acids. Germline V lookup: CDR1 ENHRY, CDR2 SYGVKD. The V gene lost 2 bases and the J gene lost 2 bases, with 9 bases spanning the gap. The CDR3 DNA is TGTGCCATCAGTGAGAGGGGACCTCAAGAGACCCAGTACTTC. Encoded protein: CAISERGPQETQYF.

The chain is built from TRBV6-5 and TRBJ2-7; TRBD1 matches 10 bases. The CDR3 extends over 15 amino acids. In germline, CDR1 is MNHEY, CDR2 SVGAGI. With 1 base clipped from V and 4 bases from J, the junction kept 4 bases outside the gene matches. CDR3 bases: TGTGCCAGCAGTTACTTTGACAGGGGGCGGTACGAGCAGTACTTC. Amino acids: CASSYFDRGRYEQYF.

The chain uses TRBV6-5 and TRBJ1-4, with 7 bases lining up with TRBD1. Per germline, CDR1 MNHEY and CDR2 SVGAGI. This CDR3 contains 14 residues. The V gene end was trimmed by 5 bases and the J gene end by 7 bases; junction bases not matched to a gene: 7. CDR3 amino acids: CASSTTGKGEKLFF. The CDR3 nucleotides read TGTGCCAGCAGTACGACAGGGAAGGGTGAAAAACTGTTTTTT.

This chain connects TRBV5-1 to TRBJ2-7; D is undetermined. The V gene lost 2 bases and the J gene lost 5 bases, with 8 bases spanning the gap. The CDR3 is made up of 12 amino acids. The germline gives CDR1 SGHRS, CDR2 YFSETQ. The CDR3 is CASSLFRDEQYF. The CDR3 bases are TGCGCCAGCAGCTTATTTCGGGACGAGCAGTACTTC.

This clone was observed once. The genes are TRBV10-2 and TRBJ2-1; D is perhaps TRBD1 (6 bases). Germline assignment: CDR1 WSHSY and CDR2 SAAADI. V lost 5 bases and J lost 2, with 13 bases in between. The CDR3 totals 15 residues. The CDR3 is CASSTRGNAYNEQFF. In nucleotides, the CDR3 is TGCGCCAGCAGTACAAGGGGGAACGCCTACAATGAGCAGTTCTTC.

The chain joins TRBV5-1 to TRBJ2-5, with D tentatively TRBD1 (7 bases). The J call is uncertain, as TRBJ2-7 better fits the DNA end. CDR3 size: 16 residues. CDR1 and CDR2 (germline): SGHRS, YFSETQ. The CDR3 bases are TGCGCCAGCAGGCTAGGGGGCGCGGGGAGCTCCTACGAGCAGTACTTC. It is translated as CASRLGGAGSSYEQYF.

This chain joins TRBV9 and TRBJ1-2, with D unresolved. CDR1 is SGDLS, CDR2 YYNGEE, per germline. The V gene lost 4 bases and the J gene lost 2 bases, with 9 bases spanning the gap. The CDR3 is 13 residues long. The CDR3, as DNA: TGTGCCAGCAGCCCCGATCTAAACTATGGCTACACCTTC. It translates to CASSPDLNYGYTF.

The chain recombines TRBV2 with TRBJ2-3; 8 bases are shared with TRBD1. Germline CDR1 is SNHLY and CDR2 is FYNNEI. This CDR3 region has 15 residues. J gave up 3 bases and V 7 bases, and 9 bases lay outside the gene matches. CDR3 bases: TGTGCCAGCACTCCCGGGACAGGCCAAACAGATACGCAGTATTTT. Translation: CASTPGTGQTDTQYF.